Below are 4 T cell receptor beta chains sequenced from a single sample in a study of molecular identifiers for immune sequencing clone quantification. One entry per CDR3 protein, called by TCRdb with MiXCR from the PCR reads. The sample holds approximately 590,000 distinct CDR3 sequences, around 25% seen once. The sample comprised naive CD8+ T cells from blood, with Jurkat cell RNA spiked in. Subset specified: FACS-sorted CD8+CD4-CCR7+CD45RA+ naive T cells. The receptors shown here come from a human donor in good health. Some libraries in this study had Jurkat cell RNA spiked in.

This sequence joins TRBV27 and TRBJ1-5, with TRBD1 identical over 7 bases. Germline values: CDR1 MNHEY, CDR2 SMNVEV (reference sequence). The CDR3 sequence is 14 residues long. V lost 6 bases and J lost 4; bases outside the gene matches: 6. CDR3 residues: CASRPGQLNQPQHF. The DNA of the CDR3 is TGTGCCAGCAGACCGGGACAGCTGAATCAGCCCCAGCATTTT.

This clonotype has more than one count but fewer than ten. V gene TRBV28 combines with J gene TRBJ2-1; 12 nucleotides align to TRBD2. Trimming removed 4 bases from V and 8 bases from J; junction bases left unmatched: 9. The CDR3 contains 16 residues. Germline loops: CDR1 MDHEN, CDR2 SYDVKM. CDR3: CASSSWTSGMGDEQFF. CDR3 coding DNA: TGTGCCAGCAGTTCCTGGACTAGCGGGATGGGGGATGAGCAGTTCTTC.

This clonotype has a handful of counts. V usage is TRBV4-1 and J usage is TRBJ2-3, with 8 bases that match TRBD1. The CDR3 spans 15 residues. Germline assignment: CDR1 MGHRA and CDR2 YSYEKL. Unmatched junction bases numbered 2, after V lost 1 base and J lost 2 bases. CDR3 in amino acids: CASSQGQGYTDTQYF. The CDR3 region has the DNA TGCGCCAGCAGCCAAGGACAGGGGTACACAGATACGCAGTATTTT.

The table lists this clonotype with many counts. The chain joins TRBV25-1 to TRBJ2-7; 7 bases map to TRBD2. V gave up 1 base and J gave up 2 bases; unmatched junction bases: 8. Per germline, CDR1 MGHDK and CDR2 SYGVNS. This CDR3 is 16 amino acids long. CDR3 residues: CASSEWGFAGAYEQYF. CDR3 sequence (DNA): TGTGCCAGCAGTGAATGGGGGTTTGCGGGAGCCTACGAGCAGTACTTC.